The subject of this entry is one T cell receptor beta chain. No antigen is known for it. Base qualities are not recorded, but no much larger clone differs from it by a single base. The collaborating institutions used their own protocols to collect whole blood in K2EDTA tubes. For TCRbeta analysis, collaborators shipped samples in one of three forms: frozen whole blood, isolated PBMCs, or DNA extracted from either of those sample types. Reading from cysteine to phenylalanine, the CDR3 counts 15 amino acids. Left in the record is the CDR3 DNA by itself, 45 bases read in frame from the first base. The germline V gene yields SGDLS for CDR1 and YYNGEE for CDR2. V has 0 bases trimmed and J has 10 bases trimmed; junction bases matching no gene number 9. This record belongs to a study of blood T cell repertoires in COVID-19 (TCRdb year 2020). About the investigation overall: Collaborator samples came from the United States, Italy and Spain and covered acute and convalescent phases of COVID-19. Nearly every sample came with metadata listing a de-identified subject ID, COVID-19 status, age in years and sex. The samples were drawn from two sources: the first 160 participants of the ongoing ImmuneRACE study, and 1,254 subjects contributed by 6 global collaborators. Deeply sampled blood TCRbeta repertoires from subjects exposed to, actively infected with, or recovered from COVID-19 were included in the dataset. The prospective study material was composed of cDNA or gDNA derived from T cells, B-cell-depleted T cells, or PBMCs. HLA class I and class II types, where available, came from metadata supplied by the sample provider rather than from assay-based typing. A freely available public database, intended as a resource for researchers studying the immune response to SARS-CoV-2, is where the repertoires were released.

Findings and caveats that apply to the study as a whole: Clinical and demographic metadata were provided uncurated, with the amount varying by source and participant.

TCRbeta CDR3 regions were amplified from genomic DNA using the immunoSEQ Assay, a bias-controlled multiplex PCR. The paper's data handling went like this. The number of nucleated cells in each sample was estimated from the amplification of reference gene primers within the assay. Sequence reads were collapsed and filtered to measure the absolute abundance of every unique TCRbeta CDR3 rearrangement. Productive Simpson clonality was computed per sample as the square root of Simpson's diversity index over productive rearrangements. TCRdb took over this immuneACCESS table, retaining in-frame rearrangements with V and J assigned. Such tables are incomplete; in checked studies, under half of the missing clones stem from an unresolved V gene, and the remainder is unexplained. V, J and clone size reflect that table, while D and trimming were determined from the DNA. In this sample the table shows about 210,000 clones, 80% to 90% of which occur a single time. The leading ten clones occupy around 7.3% of the sample.

The sequence is built from TRBV9 and TRBJ2-1, with 8 junctional bases fitting TRBD2. The specimen was peripheral blood. The clonotype comes from a woman between 50 and 59 years old with active or convalescent COVID-19. The DNA reads as follows: TGTGCCAGCAGCGTAGGGGGGACTAGTCTTTCAGAGCAGTTCTTC. It specifies CASSVGGTSLSEQFF.